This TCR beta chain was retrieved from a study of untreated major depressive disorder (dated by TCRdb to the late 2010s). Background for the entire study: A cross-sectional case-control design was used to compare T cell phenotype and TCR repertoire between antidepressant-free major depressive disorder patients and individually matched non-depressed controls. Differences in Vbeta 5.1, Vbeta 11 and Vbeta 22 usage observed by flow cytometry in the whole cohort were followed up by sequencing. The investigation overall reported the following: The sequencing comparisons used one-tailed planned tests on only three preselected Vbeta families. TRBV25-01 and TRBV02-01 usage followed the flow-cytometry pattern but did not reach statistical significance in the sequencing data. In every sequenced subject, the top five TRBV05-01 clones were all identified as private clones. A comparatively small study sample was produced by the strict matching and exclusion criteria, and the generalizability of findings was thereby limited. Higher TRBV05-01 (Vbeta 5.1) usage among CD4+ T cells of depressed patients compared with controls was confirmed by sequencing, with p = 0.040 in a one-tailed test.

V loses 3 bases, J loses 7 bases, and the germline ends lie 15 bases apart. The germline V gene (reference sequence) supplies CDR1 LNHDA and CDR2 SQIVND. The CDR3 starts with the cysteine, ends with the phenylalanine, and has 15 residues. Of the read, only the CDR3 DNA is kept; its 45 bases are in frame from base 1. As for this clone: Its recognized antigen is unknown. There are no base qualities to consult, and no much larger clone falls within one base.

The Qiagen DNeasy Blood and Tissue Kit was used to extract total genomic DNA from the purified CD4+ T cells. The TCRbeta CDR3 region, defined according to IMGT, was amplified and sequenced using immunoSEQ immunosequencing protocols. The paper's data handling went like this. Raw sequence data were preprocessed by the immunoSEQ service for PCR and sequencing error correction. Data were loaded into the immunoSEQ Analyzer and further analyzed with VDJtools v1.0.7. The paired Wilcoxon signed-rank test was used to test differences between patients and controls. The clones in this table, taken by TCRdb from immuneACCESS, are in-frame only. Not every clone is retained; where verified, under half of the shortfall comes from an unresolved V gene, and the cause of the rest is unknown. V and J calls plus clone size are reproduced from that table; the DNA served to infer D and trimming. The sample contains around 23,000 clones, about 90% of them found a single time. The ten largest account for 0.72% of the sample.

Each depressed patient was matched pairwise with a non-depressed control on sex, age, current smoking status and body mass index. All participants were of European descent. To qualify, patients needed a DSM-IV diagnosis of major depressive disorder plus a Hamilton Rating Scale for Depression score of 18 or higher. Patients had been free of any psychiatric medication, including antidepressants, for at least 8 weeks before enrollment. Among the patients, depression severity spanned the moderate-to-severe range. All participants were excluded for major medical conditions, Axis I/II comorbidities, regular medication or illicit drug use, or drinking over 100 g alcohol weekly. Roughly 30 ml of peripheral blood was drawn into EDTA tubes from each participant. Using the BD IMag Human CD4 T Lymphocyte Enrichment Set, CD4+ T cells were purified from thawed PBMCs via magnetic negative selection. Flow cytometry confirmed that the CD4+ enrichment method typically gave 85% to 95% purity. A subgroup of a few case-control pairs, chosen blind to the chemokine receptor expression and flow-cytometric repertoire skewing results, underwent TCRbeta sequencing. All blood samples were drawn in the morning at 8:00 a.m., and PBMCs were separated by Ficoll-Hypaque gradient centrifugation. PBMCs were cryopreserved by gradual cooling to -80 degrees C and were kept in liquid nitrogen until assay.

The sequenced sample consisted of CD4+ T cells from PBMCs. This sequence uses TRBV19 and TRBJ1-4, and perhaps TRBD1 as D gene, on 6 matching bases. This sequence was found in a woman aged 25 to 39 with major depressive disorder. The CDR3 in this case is CASSMGATEGEKLFF. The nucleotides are TGTGCCAGTAGTATGGGGGCGACGGAAGGTGAAAAACTGTTTTTT.